The rows below give T cell receptor beta chains drawn from one sample of a study of Graves' ophthalmopathy and Graves' hyperthyroidism. TCRdb re-derived calls from the multiplex PCR reads in MiXCR, one entry per CDR3 protein. Of under 350,000 distinct CDR3 sequences listed, about a sixth were seen once; the top ten hold 10% to 15%. Material for sequencing was peripheral blood. These receptors all come from an adult man with Graves' ophthalmopathy. Each CDR3 is given with its conserved first and last residue. Clone size is stated in some rows and not others, as once, few, many or a class when expanded.

j_call clone_size v_call cdr3_aa
TRBJ1-1 many TRBV19 CASRLGSMNTEAFF
TRBJ1-5 many TRBV28 CASSPILLNNQPQHF
TRBJ2-7 many TRBV20-1 CSANRGSYEQYF
TRBJ1-3 many TRBV7-2 CASSLARGNTIYF
TRBJ1-1 many TRBV7-9 CASSLAGKNTEAFF
TRBJ1-6 many TRBV6-2/TRBV6-3 CASSYLRGPSSYNSPLHF
TRBJ2-2 - TRBV11-2 CASSSVLAPGELFF
TRBJ2-7 many TRBV20-1 CSARNPPRQGWNEQYF
TRBJ2-7 many TRBV20-1 CSARGSGGGYEQYF
TRBJ2-5 - TRBV11-2 CASSLGSGVYQETQYF
TRBJ1-1 many TRBV7-3 CASSPRSLQMMNTEAFF
TRBJ2-7 many TRBV6-2/TRBV6-3 CASSLLGRPDEQYF
TRBJ2-2 many TRBV19 CASSIKGLELFF
TRBJ1-1 many TRBV2 CASKRTKAFF
TRBJ2-7 many TRBV7-6 CASSLGGLVSHEQYF
TRBJ2-5 many TRBV20-1 CSAMGTGGETQYF